Below are 8 T cell receptor beta chains sequenced from a single sample in a study of blood T cell repertoires in COVID-19. The data were produced by immunoSEQ multiplex PCR, yet TCRdb's version contains in-frame clones alone and is incomplete. This sample has a few hundred thousand clones; 90% occur once, and the top ten carry over 12%. Specimen: PBMCs or T cells enriched from blood (not recorded which). The origin of the receptors is a man younger than 45 who had been exposed to COVID-19.

This sequence joins TRBV19 and TRBJ1-1; D is ambiguous. The germline V gene encodes CDR1 LNHDA and CDR2 SQIVND (reference sequence). The V end was cut by 3 bases, the J end by 3 bases, with 8 bases between. The CDR3 runs 13 residues. DNA of the CDR3: TGTGCCAGTAGTATCCCCGGGGACACTGAAGCTTTCTTT. Protein product: CASSIPGDTEAFF.

This clone has only one observation. The CDR3 sequence: CASSLEGGSYQETQYF. CDR3 sequence (DNA): TGTGCCAGCAGCTTAGAGGGGGGGTCTTACCAAGAGACCCAGTACTTC. The V call is TRBV7-6, the J call TRBJ2-5; D may be TRBD2 (7 bases). Germline CDR1 and CDR2: SGHVS and FNYEAQ. V was pared by 1 base and J by 0 bases, with 12 bases between. This CDR3 comprises 16 residues. Supplemented by reference TRBV7-6 and TRBJ2-5, the full variable domain reads GAGVSQSPRYKVTKRGQDVALRCDPISGHVSLYWYRQALGQGPEFLTYFNYEAQQDKSGLPNDRFSAERPEGSISTLTIQRTEQRDSAMYRCASSLEGGSYQETQYFGPGTRLLVL.

This sequence joins TRBV2 and TRBJ2-5, with TRBD1 matching over 8 bases. The CDR3 runs to 15 residues. With V trimmed by 9 bases and J by 2 bases, 11 bases remained unmatched. Germline-derived CDR1 and CDR2 are SNHLY and FYNNEI. CDR3: CASYMWGQVQETQYF. The CDR3 DNA sequence: TGTGCCAGTTATATGTGGGGACAGGTACAAGAGACCCAGTACTTC.

This rearrangement joins TRBV21-1 to TRBJ1-5; the table's D gene call, TRBD1, was not cross checked with the DNA. TRBV21-1 is tagged as a pseudogene. This CDR3 spans 14 amino acids. The CDR3 is CASSKPRVYQPQHF. For the CDR3, the DNA is TGTGCCAGCAGCAAACCCAGGGTTTACCAGCCCCAGCATTTT.

V gene TRBV3-1 (or the pseudogene TRBV3-2) combines with J gene TRBJ1-5, with D maybe TRBD1 (5 bases). The germline V and J ends were trimmed by 4 bases and 5 bases, with 9 bases remaining between them. CDR3 length: 13 amino acids. CDR1 is LGHDT, CDR2 YNNKEL, per germline (reference sequence). CDR3 sequence: CASSRKTDQPQHF. CDR3 nucleotides: TGTGCCAGCAGCCGGAAGACAGATCAGCCCCAGCATTTT.

The CDR3 protein is CASSAWQDTQYF. The CDR3 nucleotides read TGCGCCAGCAGCGCTTGGCAGGATACGCAGTATTTT. The chain couples TRBV10-2 to TRBJ2-3, with D uncertain. Germline V gene data show CDR1 as WSHSY and CDR2 as SAAADI. CDR3 length: 12 amino acids. V was trimmed by 6 bases and J by 6 bases, leaving 10 bases between them.

V usage is TRBV3-1 (or the pseudogene TRBV3-2) and J usage is TRBJ2-5; D possibly corresponds to TRBD1 (5 bases). This CDR3 comprises 16 residues. Between the trimmed V and J ends, which lost 2 bases and 4 bases, there was a span of 17 bases. Germline V lookup: CDR1 LGHDT, CDR2 YNNKEL (reference sequence). The CDR3 coding sequence is TGTGCCAGCAGCCAATTTTCAAGGGGTAGAGGAGAGACCCAGTACTTC. This sequence encodes CASSQFSRGRGETQYF.

The chain combines TRBV7-9 with TRBJ2-1; TRBD2 agrees at 7 bases. Germline CDR1 reads SEHNR; CDR2 reads FQNEAQ (reference sequence). This CDR3 contains 15 residues. Germline trimming cut 11 bases from V and 0 bases from J; bases unmatched to any gene: 10. The CDR3 DNA reads as TGTGCCTCCTTCCCGCGGGGGAGCTCCTACAATGAGCAGTTCTTC. As protein: CASFPRGSSYNEQFF.